The present T cell receptor (beta chain) was sequenced within a study of OX40 agonist ivuxolimab in advanced cancers. Germline CDR1 reads SGHDT; CDR2 reads YYEEEE. V lost 4 bases and J lost 3; bases outside the gene matches: 4. The CDR3 length is 13 residues. Measured with immunoSEQ multiplex PCR; TCRdb has only the in-frame clones, and not every one. The data show about 33,000 clones, roughly 82% seen once. The source of this sequence is an adult with an advanced solid tumor such as melanoma, head and neck, liver or kidney cancer. Sequences were derived from CD4+ or CD8+ T cells sorted from blood, sampled in a trial of the OX40 agonist ivuxolimab. The chain employs TRBV5-6 and TRBJ2-7; 7 bases match TRBD1. Here the CDR3 reads CASSLGTDYEQYF. The CDR3, as DNA: TGTGCCAGCAGCCTCGGGACAGACTACGAGCAGTACTTC.